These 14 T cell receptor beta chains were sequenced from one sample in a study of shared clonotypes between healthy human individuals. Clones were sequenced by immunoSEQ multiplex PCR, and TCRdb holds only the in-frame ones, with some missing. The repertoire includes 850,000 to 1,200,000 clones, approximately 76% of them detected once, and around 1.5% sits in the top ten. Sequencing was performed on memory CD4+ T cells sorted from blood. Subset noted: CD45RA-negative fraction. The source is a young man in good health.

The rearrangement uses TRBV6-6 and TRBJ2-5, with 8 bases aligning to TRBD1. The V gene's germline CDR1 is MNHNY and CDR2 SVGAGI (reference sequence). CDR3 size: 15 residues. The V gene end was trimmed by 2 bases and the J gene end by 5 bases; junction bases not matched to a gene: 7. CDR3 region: CASSYRGQGWETQYF. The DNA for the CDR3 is TGTGCCAGCAGTTACCGCGGACAGGGATGGGAGACCCAGTACTTC.

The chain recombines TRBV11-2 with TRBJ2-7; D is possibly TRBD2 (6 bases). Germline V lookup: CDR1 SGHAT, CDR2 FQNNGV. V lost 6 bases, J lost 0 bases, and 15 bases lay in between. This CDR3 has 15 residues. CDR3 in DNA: TGTGCCAGCAGACTCCTAGCGCCCCCCTCCTACGAGCAGTACTTC. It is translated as CASRLLAPPSYEQYF.

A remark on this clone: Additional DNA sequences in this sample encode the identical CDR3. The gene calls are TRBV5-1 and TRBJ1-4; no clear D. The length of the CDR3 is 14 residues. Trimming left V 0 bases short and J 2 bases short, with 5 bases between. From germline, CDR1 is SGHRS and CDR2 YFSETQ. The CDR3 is CASSLGGTNEKLFF. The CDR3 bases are TGCGCCAGCAGCTTGGGAGGGACTAATGAAAAACTGTTTTTT.

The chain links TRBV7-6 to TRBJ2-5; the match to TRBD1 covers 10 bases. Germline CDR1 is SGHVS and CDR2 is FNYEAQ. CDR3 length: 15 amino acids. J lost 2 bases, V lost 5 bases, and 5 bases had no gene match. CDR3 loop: CASSSRTGGQETQYF. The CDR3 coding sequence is TGTGCCAGCAGCAGCAGGACAGGGGGTCAAGAGACCCAGTACTTC.

The CDR3 DNA reads as TGTGCCAGCAGTTACATACAGGGAACCACTGAAGCTTTCTTT. It yields the protein CASSYIQGTTEAFF. The chain uses TRBV6-5 and TRBJ1-1, with D possibly being TRBD1 (6 bases). V shed 2 bases and J shed 4 bases, with 11 bases lying between them. Germline V gene sequence: CDR1 MNHEY, CDR2 SVGAGI. The CDR3 spans 14 residues.

CDR3 nucleotides: TGTGCCACCAGCAGAGGCTCAACCGCAACTAATGAAAAACTGTTTTTT. This encodes CATSRGSTATNEKLFF. The genes are TRBV15 and TRBJ1-4; D remains unclear. CDR1 and CDR2 from the germline V gene are LNHNV and YYDKDF (reference sequence). This CDR3 is built from 16 residues. V was clipped by 1 base and J by 0 bases, with 9 bases between them.

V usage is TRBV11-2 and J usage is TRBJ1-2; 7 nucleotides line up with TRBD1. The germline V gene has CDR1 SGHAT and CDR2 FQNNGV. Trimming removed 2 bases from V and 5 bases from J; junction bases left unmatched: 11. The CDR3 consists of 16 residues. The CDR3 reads CASSLTGEPGGYGYTF. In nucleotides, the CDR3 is TGTGCCAGCAGCTTAACGGGGGAGCCAGGGGGATATGGCTACACCTTC.

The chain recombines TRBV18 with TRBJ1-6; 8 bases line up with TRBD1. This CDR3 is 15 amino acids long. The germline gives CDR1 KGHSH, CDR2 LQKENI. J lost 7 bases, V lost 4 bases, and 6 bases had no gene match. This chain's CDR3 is CASSLDRGGNSPLHF. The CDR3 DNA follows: TGTGCCAGCTCACTAGACAGGGGCGGGAATTCACCCCTCCACTTT.

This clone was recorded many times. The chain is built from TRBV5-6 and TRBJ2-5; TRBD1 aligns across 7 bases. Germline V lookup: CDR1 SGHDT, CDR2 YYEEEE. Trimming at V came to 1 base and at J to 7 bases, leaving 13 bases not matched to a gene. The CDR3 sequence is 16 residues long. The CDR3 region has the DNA TGTGCCAGCAGCTTGAGGGACAGCTTTTTCAAGGGGACCCAGTACTTC. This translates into CASSLRDSFFKGTQYF.

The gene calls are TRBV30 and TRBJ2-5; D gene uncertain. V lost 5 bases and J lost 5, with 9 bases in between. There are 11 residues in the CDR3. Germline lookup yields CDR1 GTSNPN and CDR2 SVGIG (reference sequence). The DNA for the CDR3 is TGTGCCTGGGGAGCTTGGGAGACCCAGTACTTC. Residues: CAWGAWETQYF. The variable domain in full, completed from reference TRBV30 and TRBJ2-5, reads SQTIHQWPATLVQPVGSPLSLECTVEGTSNPNLYWYRQAAGRGLQLLFYSVGIGQISSEVPQNLSASRPQDRQFILSSKKLLLSDSGFYLCAWGAWETQYFGPGTRLLVL.

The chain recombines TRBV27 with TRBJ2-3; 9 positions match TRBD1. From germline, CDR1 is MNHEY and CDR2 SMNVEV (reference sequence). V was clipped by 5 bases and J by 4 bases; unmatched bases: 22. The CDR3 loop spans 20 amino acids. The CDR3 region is CASSPRGGDRVLLRSDTQYF. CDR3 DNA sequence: TGTGCCAGCAGTCCGAGGGGGGGGGACAGGGTTCTTCTGCGTTCAGATACGCAGTATTTT.

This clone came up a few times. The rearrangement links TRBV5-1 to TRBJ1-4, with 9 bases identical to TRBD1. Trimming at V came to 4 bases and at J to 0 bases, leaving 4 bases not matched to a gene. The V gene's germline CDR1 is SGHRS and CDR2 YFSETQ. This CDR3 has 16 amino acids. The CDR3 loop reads CASSQGTGTTNEKLFF. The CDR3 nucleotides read TGCGCCAGCAGCCAAGGGACAGGGACAACTAATGAAAAACTGTTTTTT.

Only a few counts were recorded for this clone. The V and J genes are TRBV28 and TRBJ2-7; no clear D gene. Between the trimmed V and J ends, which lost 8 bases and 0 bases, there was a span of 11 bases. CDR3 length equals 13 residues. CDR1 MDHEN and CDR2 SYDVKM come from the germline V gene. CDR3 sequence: CASGLVTSYEQYF. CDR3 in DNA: TGTGCCAGCGGATTAGTGACCTCCTACGAGCAGTACTTC. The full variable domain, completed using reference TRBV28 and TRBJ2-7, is DVKVTQSSRYLVKRTGEKVFLECVQDMDHENMFWYRQDPGLGLRLIYFSYDVKMKEKGDIPEGYSVSREKKERFSLILESASTNQTSMYLCASGLVTSYEQYFGPGTRLTVT.

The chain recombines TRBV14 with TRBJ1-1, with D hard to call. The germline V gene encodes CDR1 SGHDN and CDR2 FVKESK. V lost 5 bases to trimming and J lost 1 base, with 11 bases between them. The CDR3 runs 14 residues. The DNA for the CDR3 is TGTGCCAGCAGCTTGCAAAGGGCGAACACTGAAGCTTTCTTT. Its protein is CASSLQRANTEAFF.